Sequencing of this TCR beta chain was carried out in a study of blood T cell repertoires in COVID-19. Looking at the study overall: The United States, Italy and Spain provided the acute and convalescent COVID-19 samples.

Under the authors' procedure: It was from reference gene primer amplification that nucleated cell counts were estimated. The assay was immunoSEQ multiplex PCR, and TCRdb's table has in-frame clones only and misses some. V, J and clone size are those of that table, while D and trimming were read from the DNA. The sample carries 160,000 or so clones, roughly 90% recorded once. V lost 5 bases to trimming and J lost 4 bases, with 6 bases between them. CDR1 SGHTA and CDR2 FQGNSA come from the germline V gene. This CDR3 has 11 residues. The chain employs TRBV7-2 and TRBJ2-7, with D uncertain. The TCR sequence derives from a man between 60 and 75 years old with acute or convalescent COVID-19. Sequenced sample: peripheral blood. The CDR3 sequence: CASSPTYEQYF. CDR3 DNA: TGTGCCAGCAGCCCAACATACGAGCAGTACTTC.